A selection of T cell receptor beta chains follows, all from one sample in a study of blood T cell repertoires in COVID-19. Repertoires were generated with immunoSEQ multiplex PCR, while TCRdb's copy carries only in-frame clones and drops some. This table has 250,000 to 350,000 clones, 88% appearing once. The material sequenced was peripheral blood. These TCRs come from a woman between 25 and 40 years old with COVID-19, enrolled during active disease. Both conserved end residues are part of each CDR3. A D gene is named only where the DNA matches it firmly. The listing skips clone size in some rows; elsewhere it reads once, few, many or a size class.

J: TRBJ2-2; V: TRBV4-1; size: NA; D: NA; CDR3: CASSGHLNTGELFF; DNA: TGCGCCAGCAGCGGGCACCTGAACACCGGGGAGCTGTTTTTT
J: TRBJ1-6; V: TRBV24-1; size: few; D: NA; CDR3: CATSDLGQYNSPLHF; DNA: TGTGCCACCAGTGATTTGGGACAATATAATTCACCCCTCCACTTT
J: TRBJ2-7; V: TRBV7-2; size: NA; D: NA; CDR3: CASSLAADVSYEQYF; DNA: TGTGCCAGCAGCTTAGCAGCGGACGTCTCCTACGAGCAGTACTTC
J: TRBJ1-2; V: TRBV27; size: few; D: NA; CDR3: CASTPSGGGGYTF; DNA: TGTGCCAGCACCCCTTCGGGGGGAGGTGGCTACACCTTC
J: TRBJ2-1; V: TRBV4-3; size: few; D: TRBD2; CDR3: CASSQGTSGRAFDEQFF; DNA: TGCGCCAGCAGCCAAGGGACTAGCGGGAGGGCCTTCGATGAGCAGTTCTTC
J: TRBJ1-3; V: TRBV12-3/TRBV12-4; size: NA; D: NA; CDR3: CASSPPVGPIYF; DNA: TGTGCCAGCAGTCCCCCCGTGGGGCCCATATATTTT
J: TRBJ1-5; V: TRBV19; size: once; D: NA; CDR3: CASGPGSNQPQHF; DNA: TGTGCCAGTGGCCCGGGGAGCAATCAGCCCCAGCATTTT
J: TRBJ2-5; V: TRBV24-1; size: NA; D: NA; CDR3: CATSDRRSQETQYF; DNA: TGTGCCACCAGTGACCGGAGAAGCCAAGAGACCCAGTACTTC
J: TRBJ2-3; V: TRBV5-1; size: NA; D: TRBD1; CDR3: CASTTSTGTGSADTQYF; DNA: TGCGCCAGCACAACCTCGACCGGGACAGGGAGCGCAGATACGCAGTATTTT
J: TRBJ2-3; V: TRBV3-1/TRBV3-2; size: NA; D: TRBD2; CDR3: CASSLAGTFTDTQYF; DNA: TGTGCCAGCAGCCTAGCGGGGACCTTCACAGATACGCAGTATTTT